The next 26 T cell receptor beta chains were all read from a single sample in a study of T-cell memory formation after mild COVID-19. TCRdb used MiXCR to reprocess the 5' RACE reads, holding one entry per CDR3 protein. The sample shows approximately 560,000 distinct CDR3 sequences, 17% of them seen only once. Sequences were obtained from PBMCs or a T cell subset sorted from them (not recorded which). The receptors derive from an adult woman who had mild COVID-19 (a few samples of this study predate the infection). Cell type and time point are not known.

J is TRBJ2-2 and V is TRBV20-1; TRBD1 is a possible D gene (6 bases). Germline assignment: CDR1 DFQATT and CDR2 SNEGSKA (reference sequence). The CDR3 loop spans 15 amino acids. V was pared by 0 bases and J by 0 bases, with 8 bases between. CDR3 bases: TGCAGTGCTAGAGAAGGACAGTCGAACACCGGGGAGCTGTTTTTT. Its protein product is CSAREGQSNTGELFF.

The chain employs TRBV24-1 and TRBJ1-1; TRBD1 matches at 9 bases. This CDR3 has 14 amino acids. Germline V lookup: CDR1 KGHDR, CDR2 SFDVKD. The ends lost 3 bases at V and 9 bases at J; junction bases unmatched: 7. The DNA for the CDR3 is TGTGCCACCAGTGATCAGGGGACAGGGTTCAAAGCTTTCTTT. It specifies CATSDQGTGFKAFF.

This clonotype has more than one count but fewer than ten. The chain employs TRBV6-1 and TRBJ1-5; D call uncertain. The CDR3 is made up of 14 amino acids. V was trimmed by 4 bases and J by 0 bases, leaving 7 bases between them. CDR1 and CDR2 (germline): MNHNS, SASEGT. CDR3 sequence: CASSGADSNQPQHF. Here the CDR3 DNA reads TGTGCCAGCAGTGGAGCGGATAGCAATCAGCCCCAGCATTTT.

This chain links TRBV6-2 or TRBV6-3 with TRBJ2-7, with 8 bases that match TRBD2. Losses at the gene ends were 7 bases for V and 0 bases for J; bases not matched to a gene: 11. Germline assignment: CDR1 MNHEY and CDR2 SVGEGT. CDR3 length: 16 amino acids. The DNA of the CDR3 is TGTGCCAGCACCGAACTAGCGGAGGGATCCTCCTACGAGCAGTACTTC. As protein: CASTELAEGSSYEQYF.

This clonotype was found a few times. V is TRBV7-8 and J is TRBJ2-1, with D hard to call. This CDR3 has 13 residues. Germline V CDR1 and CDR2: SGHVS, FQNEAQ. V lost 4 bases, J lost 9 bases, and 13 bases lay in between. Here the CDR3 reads CASSSYSSGEQFF. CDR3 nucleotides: TGTGCCAGCAGCTCTTATTCTAGTGGTGAGCAGTTCTTC.

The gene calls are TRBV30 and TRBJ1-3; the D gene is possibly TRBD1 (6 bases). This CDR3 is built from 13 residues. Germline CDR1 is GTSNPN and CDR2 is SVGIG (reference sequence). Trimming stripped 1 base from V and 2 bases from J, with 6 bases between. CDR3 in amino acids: CAWSGGPGNTIYF. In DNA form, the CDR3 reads TGTGCCTGGAGTGGGGGGCCTGGAAACACCATATATTTT. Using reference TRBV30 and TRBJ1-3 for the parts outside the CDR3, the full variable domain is SQTIHQWPATLVQPVGSPLSLECTVEGTSNPNLYWYRQAAGRGLQLLFYSVGIGQISSEVPQNLSASRPQDRQFILSSKKLLLSDSGFYLCAWSGGPGNTIYFGEGSWLTVV.

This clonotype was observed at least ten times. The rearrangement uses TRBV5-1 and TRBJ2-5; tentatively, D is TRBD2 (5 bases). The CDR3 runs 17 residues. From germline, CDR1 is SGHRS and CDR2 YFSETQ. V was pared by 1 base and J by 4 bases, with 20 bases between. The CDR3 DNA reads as TGCGCCAGCAGCTTGTACCCCGGACGACTAATCGGAGAGACCCAGTACTTC. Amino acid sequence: CASSLYPGRLIGETQYF.

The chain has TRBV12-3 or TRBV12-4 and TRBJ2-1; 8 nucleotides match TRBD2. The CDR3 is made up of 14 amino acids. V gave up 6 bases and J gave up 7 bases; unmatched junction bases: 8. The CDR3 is CASSSLAGSNEQFF. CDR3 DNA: TGTGCCAGCAGCTCCCTAGCGGGCTCAAATGAGCAGTTCTTC.

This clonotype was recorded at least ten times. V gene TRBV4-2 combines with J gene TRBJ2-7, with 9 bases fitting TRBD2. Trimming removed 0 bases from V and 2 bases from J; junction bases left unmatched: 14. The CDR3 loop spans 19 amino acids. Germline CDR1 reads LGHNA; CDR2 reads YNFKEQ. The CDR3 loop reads CASSQDVSLWTSAAYEQYF. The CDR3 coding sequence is TGTGCCAGCAGCCAAGATGTCTCCTTGTGGACTAGCGCCGCCTACGAGCAGTACTTC.

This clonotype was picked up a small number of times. This CDR3 is CSAPPSGRAGDTQYF. The CDR3, as DNA: TGCAGTGCCCCTCCTAGCGGGAGGGCCGGGGATACGCAGTATTTT. This chain links TRBV20-1 with TRBJ2-3; 12 positions match TRBD2. Germline V lookup: CDR1 DFQATT, CDR2 SNEGSKA (reference sequence). Trimming removed 6 bases from V and 6 bases from J; junction bases left unmatched: 10. The CDR3 consists of 15 residues.

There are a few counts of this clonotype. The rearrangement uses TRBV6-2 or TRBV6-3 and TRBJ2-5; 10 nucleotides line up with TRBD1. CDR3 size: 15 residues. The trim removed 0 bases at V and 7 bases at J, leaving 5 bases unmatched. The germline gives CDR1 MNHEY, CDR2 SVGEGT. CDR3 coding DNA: TGTGCCAGCAGTTACTCTGGGACAGGGGCCGGGACCCAGTACTTC. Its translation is CASSYSGTGAGTQYF.

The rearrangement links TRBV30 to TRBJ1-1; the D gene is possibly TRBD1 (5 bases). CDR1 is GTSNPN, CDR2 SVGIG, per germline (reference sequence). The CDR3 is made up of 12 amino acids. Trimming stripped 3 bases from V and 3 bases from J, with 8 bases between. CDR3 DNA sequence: TGTGCCTGGAGAGGGGACTACACTGAAGCTTTCTTT. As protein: CAWRGDYTEAFF.

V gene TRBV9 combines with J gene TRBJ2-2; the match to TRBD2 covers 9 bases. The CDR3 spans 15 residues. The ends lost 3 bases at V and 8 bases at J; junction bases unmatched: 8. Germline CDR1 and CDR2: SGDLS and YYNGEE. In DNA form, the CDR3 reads TGTGCCAGCAGCGCCTCCGGGACTAGCTCTGGGGAGCTGTTTTTT. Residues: CASSASGTSSGELFF.

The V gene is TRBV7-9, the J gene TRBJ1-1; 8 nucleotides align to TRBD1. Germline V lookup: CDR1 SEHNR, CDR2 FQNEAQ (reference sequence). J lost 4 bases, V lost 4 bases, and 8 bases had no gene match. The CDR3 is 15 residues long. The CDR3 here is CASSSTNRGSTEAFF. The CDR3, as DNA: TGTGCCAGCAGCTCCACAAACAGGGGGAGCACTGAAGCTTTCTTT.

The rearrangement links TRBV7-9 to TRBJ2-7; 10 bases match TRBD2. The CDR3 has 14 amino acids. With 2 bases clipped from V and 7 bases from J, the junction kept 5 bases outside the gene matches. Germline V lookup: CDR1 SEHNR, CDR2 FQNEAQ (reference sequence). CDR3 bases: TGTGCCAGCAGCTTAAATCTAGCGGGAGATGAGCAGTACTTC. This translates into CASSLNLAGDEQYF.

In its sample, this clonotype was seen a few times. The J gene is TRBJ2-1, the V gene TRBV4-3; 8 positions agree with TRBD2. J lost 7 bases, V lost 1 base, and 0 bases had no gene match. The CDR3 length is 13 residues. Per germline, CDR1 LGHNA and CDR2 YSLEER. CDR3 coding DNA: TGCGCCAGCAGCCAAGGACTAGCGAATGAGCAGTTCTTC. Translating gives CASSQGLANEQFF.

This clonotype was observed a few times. The CDR3 protein is CAGGQGGMNTEAFF. The CDR3 DNA reads TGTGCCGGCGGGCAGGGGGGGATGAACACTGAAGCTTTCTTT. The chain employs TRBV7-9 and TRBJ1-1; 7 bases fit TRBD1. The germline CDR1 and CDR2 sequences are SEHNR and FQNEAQ (reference sequence). This CDR3 comprises 14 residues. The trim removed 11 bases at V and 0 bases at J, leaving 9 bases unmatched. The whole variable domain, remainder taken from reference TRBV7-9 and TRBJ1-1, is DTGVSQNPRHKITKRGQNVTFRCDPISEHNRLYWYRQTLGQGPEFLTYFQNEAQLEKSRLLSDRFSAERPKGSFSTLEIQRTEQGDSAMYLCAGGQGGMNTEAFFGQGTRLTVV.

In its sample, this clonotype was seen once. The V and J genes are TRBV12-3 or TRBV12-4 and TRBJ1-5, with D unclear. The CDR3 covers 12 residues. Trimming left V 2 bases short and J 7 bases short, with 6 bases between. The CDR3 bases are TGTGCCAGCAGTTTAAATGGACAGCCCCAGCATTTT. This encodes CASSLNGQPQHF.

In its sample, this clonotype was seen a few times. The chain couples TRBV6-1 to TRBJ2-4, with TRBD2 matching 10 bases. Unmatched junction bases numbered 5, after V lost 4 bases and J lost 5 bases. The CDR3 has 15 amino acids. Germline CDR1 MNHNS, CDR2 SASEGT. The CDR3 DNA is TGTGCCAGCAGTGTTGTAGGACTAGCGGAAAACATTCAGTACTTC. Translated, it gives CASSVVGLAENIQYF.

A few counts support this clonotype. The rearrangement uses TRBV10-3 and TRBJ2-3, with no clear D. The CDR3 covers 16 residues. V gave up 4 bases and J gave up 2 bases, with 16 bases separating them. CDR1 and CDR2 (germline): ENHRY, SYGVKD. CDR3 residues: CAISANLGSYTDTQYF. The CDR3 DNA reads TGTGCCATCAGTGCCAACCTAGGGTCCTACACAGATACGCAGTATTTT.

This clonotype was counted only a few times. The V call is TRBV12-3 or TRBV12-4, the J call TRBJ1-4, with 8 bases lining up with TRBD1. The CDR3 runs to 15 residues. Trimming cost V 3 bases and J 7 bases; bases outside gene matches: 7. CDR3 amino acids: CASSFMVQGGEKLFF. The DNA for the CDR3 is TGTGCCAGCAGTTTTATGGTACAGGGGGGTGAAAAACTGTTTTTT.

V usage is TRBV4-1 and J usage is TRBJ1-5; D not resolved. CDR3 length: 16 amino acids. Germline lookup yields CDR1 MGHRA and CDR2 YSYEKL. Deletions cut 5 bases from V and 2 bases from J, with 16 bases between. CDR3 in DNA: TGCGCCAGCAGCTCCCGTCGGCCAGGCCGCAATCAGCCCCAGCATTTT. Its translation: CASSSRRPGRNQPQHF.

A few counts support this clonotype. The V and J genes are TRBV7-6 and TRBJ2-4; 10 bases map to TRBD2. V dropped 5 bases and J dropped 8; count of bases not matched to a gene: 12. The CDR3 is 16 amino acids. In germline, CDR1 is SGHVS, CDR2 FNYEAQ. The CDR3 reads CASSQPLAGDFHIQYF. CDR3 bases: TGTGCCAGCAGCCAACCGCTAGCGGGGGACTTCCACATTCAGTACTTC. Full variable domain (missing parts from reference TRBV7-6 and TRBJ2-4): GAGVSQSPRYKVTKRGQDVALRCDPISGHVSLYWYRQALGQGPEFLTYFNYEAQQDKSGLPNDRFSAERPEGSISTLTIQRTEQRDSAMYRCASSQPLAGDFHIQYFGAGTRLSVL.

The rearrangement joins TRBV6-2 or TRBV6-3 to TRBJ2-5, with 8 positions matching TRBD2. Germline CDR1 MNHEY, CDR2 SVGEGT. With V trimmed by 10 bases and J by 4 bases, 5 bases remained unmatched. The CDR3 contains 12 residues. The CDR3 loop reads CATAGGGETQYF. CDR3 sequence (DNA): TGTGCCACCGCGGGAGGCGGAGAGACCCAGTACTTC.

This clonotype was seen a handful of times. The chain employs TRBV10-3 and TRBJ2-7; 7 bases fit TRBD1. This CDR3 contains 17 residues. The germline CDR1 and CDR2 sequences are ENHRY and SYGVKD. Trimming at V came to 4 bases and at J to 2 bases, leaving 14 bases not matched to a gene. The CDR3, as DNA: TGTGCCATCAGTGTTCCAGGGGGAGAGACAGGGACCTACGAGCAGTACTTC. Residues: CAISVPGGETGTYEQYF.

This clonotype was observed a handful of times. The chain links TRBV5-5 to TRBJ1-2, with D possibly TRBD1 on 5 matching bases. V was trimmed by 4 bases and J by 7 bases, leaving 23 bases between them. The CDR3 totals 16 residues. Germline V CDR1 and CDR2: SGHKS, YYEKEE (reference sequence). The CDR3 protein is CASSATLTVPRAGYTF. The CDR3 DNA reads TGTGCCAGCAGCGCCACGTTGACAGTTCCTCGGGCTGGCTACACCTTC.